What follows is one TCR beta chain and its context. Random hexamers were used to reverse transcribe about 0.5 to 1 ug of RNA. A single record per CDR3 protein comes from TCRdb applying MiXCR to the immunoSEQ multiplex PCR reads. In the table there are 100,000 or so distinct CDR3 sequences, about nine tenths of which are singletons. These data originate in a study of CD8 T cells in Susac syndrome. The sequenced target, TCR beta, came from blood CD8+ and CD4+ T cells. The V gene's germline CDR1 is SGHRS and CDR2 YFSETQ. V was clipped by 4 bases and J by 5 bases; unmatched bases: 0. The length of the CDR3 is 12 residues.

The TCR sequence derives from a human donor in good health. This chain links TRBV5-1 with TRBJ2-3; 8 bases are shared with TRBD2. Sequencing was done on a sample of CD4+ T cells from PBMCs. The CDR3 loop reads CASSLAGDTQYF. The CDR3 bases are TGCGCCAGCAGCCTAGCGGGAGATACGCAGTATTTT.